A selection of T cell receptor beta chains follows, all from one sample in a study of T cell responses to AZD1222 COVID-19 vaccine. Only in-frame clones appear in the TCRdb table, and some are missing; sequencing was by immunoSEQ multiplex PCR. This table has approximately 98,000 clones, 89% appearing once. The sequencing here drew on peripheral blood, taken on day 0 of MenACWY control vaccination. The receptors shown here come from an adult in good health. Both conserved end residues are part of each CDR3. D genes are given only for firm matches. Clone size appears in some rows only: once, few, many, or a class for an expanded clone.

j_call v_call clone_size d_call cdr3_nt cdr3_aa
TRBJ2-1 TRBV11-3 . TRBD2 TGTGCCAGCAGCGAGACTAGCGGGGGCTACAATGAGCAGTTCTTC CASSETSGGYNEQFF
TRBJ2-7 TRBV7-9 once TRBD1 TGTGCCAGCAGCTTATCGGGACAGGGTCGTAGGGAGCAGTACTTC CASSLSGQGRREQYF
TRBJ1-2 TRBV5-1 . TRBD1 TGCGCCAGCAGCCGGGACAGGGTGAACTATGGCTACACCTTC CASSRDRVNYGYTF
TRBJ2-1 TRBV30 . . TGTGCCTGGGGGCTTCGGGGGGCCGATGAGCAGTTCTTC CAWGLRGADEQFF
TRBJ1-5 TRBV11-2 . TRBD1 TGTGCCAGCAGCCCCGGACAGGGGGCTCAGCCCCAGCATTTT CASSPGQGAQPQHF
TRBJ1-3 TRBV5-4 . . TGTGCCAGCAGCCTGGGGGGATACAGATACGTTTCTGGAAACACCATATATTTT CASSLGGYRYVSGNTIYF
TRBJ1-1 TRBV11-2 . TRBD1 TGTGCCAGCAGCTTAGACCCAACAGGGGGGATCTCAACTTTCTTT CASSLDPTGGISTFF
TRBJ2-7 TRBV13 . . TGTGCCAGCAGCTTAGTGGCGGGGGCCACCTACGAGCAGTACTTC CASSLVAGATYEQYF
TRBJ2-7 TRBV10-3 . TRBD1 TGTGCCATGCAAAAACAGGGGGCCTACGAGCAGTACTTC CAMQKQGAYEQYF
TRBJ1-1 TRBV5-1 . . TGCGCCAGCAGCTTGTACCGGTTGATGAACACTGAAGCTTTCTTT CASSLYRLMNTEAFF
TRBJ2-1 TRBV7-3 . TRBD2 TGTGCCAGCAGCCCGATTAGCGGGGGGGTTACTGAGCAGTTCTTC CASSPISGGVTEQFF
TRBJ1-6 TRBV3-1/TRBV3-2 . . TGTGCCAGCAGCCAAAACGGGCCTGACGCGTGGTCACCCCTCCACTTT CASSQNGPDAWSPLHF
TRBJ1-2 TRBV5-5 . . TGTGCCAGCAGCGGGCGCGGTCGGATAGGCTACACCTTC CASSGRGRIGYTF
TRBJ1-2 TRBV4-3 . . TGCGCCAGCAGCCAATATACAGGTTATCCTAACTATGGCTACACCTTC CASSQYTGYPNYGYTF
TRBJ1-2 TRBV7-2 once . TGTGCCAGCAGCTTAGTTAGGGGATCCGCGACAGACTATGGCTACACCTTC CASSLVRGSATDYGYTF
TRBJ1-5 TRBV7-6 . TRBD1 TGTGCCAGCAGCTTCTCAGGGGGTTCAAATCAGCCCCAGCATTTT CASSFSGGSNQPQHF
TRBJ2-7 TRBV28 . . TGTGCCAGCATCACCGGGACCGCTTCCTACGAGCAGTACTTC CASITGTASYEQYF